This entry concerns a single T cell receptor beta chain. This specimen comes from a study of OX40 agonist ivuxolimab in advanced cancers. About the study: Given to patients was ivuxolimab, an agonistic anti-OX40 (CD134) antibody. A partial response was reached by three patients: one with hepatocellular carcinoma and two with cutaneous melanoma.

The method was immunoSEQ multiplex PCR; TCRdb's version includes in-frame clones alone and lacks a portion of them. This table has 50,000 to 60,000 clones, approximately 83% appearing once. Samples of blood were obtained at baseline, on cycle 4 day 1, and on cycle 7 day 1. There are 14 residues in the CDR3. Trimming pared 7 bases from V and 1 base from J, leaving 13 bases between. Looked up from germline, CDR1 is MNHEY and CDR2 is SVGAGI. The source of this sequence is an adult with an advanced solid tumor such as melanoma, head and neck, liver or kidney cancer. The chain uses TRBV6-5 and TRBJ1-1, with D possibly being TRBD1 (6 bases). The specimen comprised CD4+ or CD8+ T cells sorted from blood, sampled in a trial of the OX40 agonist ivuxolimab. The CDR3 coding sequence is TGTGCCAGCAAGATGACAGGAGCGAACACTGAAGCTTTCTTT. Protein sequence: CASKMTGANTEAFF.